These T cell receptor beta chains were read from a single sample in a study of OX40 agonist ivuxolimab in advanced cancers. Method: immunoSEQ multiplex PCR; TCRdb's copy keeps in-frame clones and lacks some. Of under 100,000 clones in the sample, 70% to 90% were seen once. The source was CD4+ or CD8+ T cells sorted from blood, collected in a trial of the OX40 agonist ivuxolimab. The receptors stem from an adult with an advanced solid tumor such as melanoma, head and neck, liver or kidney cancer. The CDR3 runs from the conserved cysteine through the conserved F or W. D genes are given only for firm matches. Not all rows give a size; the values are once, few, many and, for expanded clones, a class.

v_call,d_call,j_call,clone_size,cdr3_aa,cdr3_nt
TRBV7-2,TRBD1,TRBJ2-7,NA,CASSFRDREAEQYF,TGTGCCAGCAGCTTCCGGGACAGGGAGGCCGAGCAGTACTTC
TRBV6-5,TRBD1,TRBJ2-7,NA,CASKTDRGTYEQYF,TGTGCCAGCAAAACCGACAGGGGGACCTACGAGCAGTACTTC
TRBV7-2,TRBD2,TRBJ2-1,NA,CASSLAGLAGVSYNEQFF,TGTGCCAGCAGCTTGGCGGGACTAGCGGGAGTCTCTTACAATGAGCAGTTCTTC
TRBV4-1,TRBD1,TRBJ2-5,NA,CASSLTGGETQYF,TGCGCCAGCAGCCTAACAGGGGGAGAGACCCAGTACTTC
TRBV6-5,NA,TRBJ1-6,once,CASSRRSLSPLHF,TGTGCCAGCAGTCGCAGATCGCTCTCACCCCTCCACTTT
TRBV4-3,NA,TRBJ2-7,once,CASSNSRADLNEQYF,TGCGCCAGCAGCAACTCAAGGGCGGATTTAAACGAGCAGTACTTC
TRBV7-2,NA,TRBJ2-1,NA,CASSAGSNDEQFF,TGTGCCAGCAGCGCCGGGTCGAACGATGAGCAGTTCTTC
TRBV29-1,TRBD1,TRBJ1-2,NA,CSASTGQGTYGYTF,TGCAGCGCCTCTACCGGACAGGGAACCTATGGCTACACCTTC
TRBV19,NA,TRBJ2-7,few,CATRQGPRYEQYF,TGTGCCACCCGTCAGGGGCCGCGCTACGAGCAGTACTTC
TRBV6-6,TRBD1,TRBJ1-2,NA,CASSGTRDSSNGYTF,TGTGCCAGCAGTGGCACCCGGGACAGTAGTAATGGCTACACCTTC
TRBV30,TRBD1,TRBJ1-3,NA,CAWATGTAGNTIYF,TGTGCCTGGGCGACTGGGACAGCAGGAAACACCATATATTTT
TRBV11-2,NA,TRBJ2-2,medium-sized,CASSLERAGRELFF,TGTGCCAGCAGCTTAGAACGGGCCGGACGGGAGCTGTTTTTT
TRBV7-2,TRBD1,TRBJ1-2,NA,CASSLRGLYGYTF,TGTGCCAGCAGCTTGAGGGGGCTCTATGGCTACACCTTC
TRBV6-5,NA,TRBJ2-7,NA,CASEGWDYEQYF,TGTGCCAGTGAAGGATGGGACTACGAGCAGTACTTC